The T cell receptor beta chain described here comes from a study of identical twins. TCRdb called the 5' RACE reads again in MiXCR, with one record for every CDR3 protein. The repertoire holds hundreds of thousands of distinct CDR3 sequences, with under 9% as singletons. This CDR3 spans 18 amino acids. V gave up 4 bases and J gave up 3 bases; unmatched junction bases: 16. Germline CDR1 is SNHLY and CDR2 is FYNNEI. This sample was shared with a second study, whose subject was yellow fever vaccine responses in identical twins.

The J gene is TRBJ2-5, the V gene TRBV2; TRBD2 agrees at 8 bases. This TCR was recovered from a woman between 18 and 29 years old in good health. Input material: PBMCs. The DNA of the CDR3 is TGTGCCAGCAGTGTGCCCAGCGGGAGCTTCGGGGGAGAAGAGACCCAGTACTTC. This sequence encodes CASSVPSGSFGGEETQYF.